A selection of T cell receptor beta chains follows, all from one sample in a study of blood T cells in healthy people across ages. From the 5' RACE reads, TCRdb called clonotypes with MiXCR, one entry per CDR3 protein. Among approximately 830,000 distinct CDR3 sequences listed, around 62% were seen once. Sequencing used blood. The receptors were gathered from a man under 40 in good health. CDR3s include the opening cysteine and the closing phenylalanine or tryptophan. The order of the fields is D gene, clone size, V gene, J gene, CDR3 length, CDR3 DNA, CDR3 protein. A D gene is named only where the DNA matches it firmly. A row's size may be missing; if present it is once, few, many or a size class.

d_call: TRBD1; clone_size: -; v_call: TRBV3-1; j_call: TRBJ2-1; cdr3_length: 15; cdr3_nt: TGTGCCAGCAGCCAAGAGGGACAGGACTACAATGAGCAGTTCTTC; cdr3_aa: CASSQEGQDYNEQFF
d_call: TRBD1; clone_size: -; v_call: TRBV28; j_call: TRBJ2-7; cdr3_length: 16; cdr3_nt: TGTGCCAGCGGCCCCCCCCCGGGACAGGGGAAGAACGAGCAGTACTTC; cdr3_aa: CASGPPPGQGKNEQYF
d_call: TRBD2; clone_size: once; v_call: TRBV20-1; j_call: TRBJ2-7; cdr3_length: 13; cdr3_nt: TGCAGTGGCGGGACTAGCGGGACCTACGAGCAGTACTTC; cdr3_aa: CSGGTSGTYEQYF
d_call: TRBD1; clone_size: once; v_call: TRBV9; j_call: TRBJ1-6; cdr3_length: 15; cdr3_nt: TGTGCCAGCAGAGACCTACAGGGGGGGAATTCACCCCTCCACTTT; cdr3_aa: CASRDLQGGNSPLHF
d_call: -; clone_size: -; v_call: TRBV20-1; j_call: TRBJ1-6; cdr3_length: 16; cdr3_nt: TGCAGTGCTAGAGATCCCCCGCAGAACTATAATTCACCCCTCCACTTT; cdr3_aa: CSARDPPQNYNSPLHF
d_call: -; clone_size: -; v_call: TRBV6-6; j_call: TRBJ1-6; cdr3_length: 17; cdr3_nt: TGTGCCAGCAGTTACTCACGGGGGGGCGCGGGGGATTCACCCCTCCACTTT; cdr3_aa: CASSYSRGGAGDSPLHF
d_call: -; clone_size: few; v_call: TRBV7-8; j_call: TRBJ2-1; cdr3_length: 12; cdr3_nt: TGTGCCAGCAGCTTAGGTGGTCATGAGCAGTTCTTC; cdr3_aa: CASSLGGHEQFF
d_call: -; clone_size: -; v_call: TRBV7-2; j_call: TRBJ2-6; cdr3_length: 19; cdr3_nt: TGTGCCAGCAGCACCCTTTCCCCGGGACGGATCTCTGGGGCCAACGTCCTGACTTTC; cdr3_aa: CASSTLSPGRISGANVLTF
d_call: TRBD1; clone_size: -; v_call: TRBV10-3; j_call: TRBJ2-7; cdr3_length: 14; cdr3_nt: TGTGCCATCGGCCGGGACAGAAGCTTCTACGAGCAGTACTTC; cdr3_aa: CAIGRDRSFYEQYF
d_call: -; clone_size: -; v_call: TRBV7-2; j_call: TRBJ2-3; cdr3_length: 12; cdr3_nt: TGTGCCAGCAGTGCCCAGTTTGATACGCAGTATTTT; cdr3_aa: CASSAQFDTQYF
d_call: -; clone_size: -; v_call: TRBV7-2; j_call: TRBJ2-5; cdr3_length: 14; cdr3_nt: TGTGCCAGCAGCTTATCTTGGACTCAAGAGACCCAGTACTTC; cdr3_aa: CASSLSWTQETQYF
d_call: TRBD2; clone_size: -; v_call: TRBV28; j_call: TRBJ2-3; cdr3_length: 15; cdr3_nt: TGTGCCAGCAGTGGCTGGGGAGGGGTAGGGGATACGCAGTATTTT; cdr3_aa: CASSGWGGVGDTQYF
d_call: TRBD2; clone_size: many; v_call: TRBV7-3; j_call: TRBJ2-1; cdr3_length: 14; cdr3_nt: TGTGCCAGCACCCGGGGCGGGGGAGACAATGAGCAGTTCTTC; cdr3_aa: CASTRGGGDNEQFF
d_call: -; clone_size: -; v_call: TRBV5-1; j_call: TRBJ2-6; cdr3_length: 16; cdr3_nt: TGCGCCAGCAGCTTGGCTAGGGGGACTGGGGCCAACGTCCTGACTTTC; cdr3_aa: CASSLARGTGANVLTF
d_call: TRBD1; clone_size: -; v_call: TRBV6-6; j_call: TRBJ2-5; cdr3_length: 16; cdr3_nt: TGTGACAGCAGTAACCGGGACAGGGGGCTTCTTGAGACCCAGTACTTC; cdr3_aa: CDSSNRDRGLLETQYF
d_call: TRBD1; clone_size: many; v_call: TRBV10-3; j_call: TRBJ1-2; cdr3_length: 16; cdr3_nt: TGTGCCGCCCAGGACTCGGGACAGGGGATTAACTATGGCTACACCTTC; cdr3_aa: CAAQDSGQGINYGYTF
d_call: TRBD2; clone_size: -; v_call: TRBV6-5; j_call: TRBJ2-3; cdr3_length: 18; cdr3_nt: TGTGCCAGCAGTTACTCCCCTTCACTAGCGGGGAGCACAGATACGCAGTATTTT; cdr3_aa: CASSYSPSLAGSTDTQYF
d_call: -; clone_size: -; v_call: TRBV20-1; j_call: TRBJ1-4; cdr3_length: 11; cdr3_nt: TGCAGTGCTCCAGCCAGGGAAAAACTGTTTTTT; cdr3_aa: CSAPAREKLFF
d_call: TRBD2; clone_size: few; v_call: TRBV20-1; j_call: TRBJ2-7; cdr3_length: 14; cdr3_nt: TGCAGTGCTAGAGTAGCAGGACTAGTGAATGAGCAGTACTTC; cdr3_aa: CSARVAGLVNEQYF
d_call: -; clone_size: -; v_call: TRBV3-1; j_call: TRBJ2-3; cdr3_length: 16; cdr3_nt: TGTGCCAGCAGCCAAGATGCTGGCGGGGGCACAGATACGCAGTATTTT; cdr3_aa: CASSQDAGGGTDTQYF
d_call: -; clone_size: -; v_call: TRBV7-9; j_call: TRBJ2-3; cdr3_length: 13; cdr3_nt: TGTGCCAGCAGTTCCCTCCTCACAGATACGCAGTATTTT; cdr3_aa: CASSSLLTDTQYF
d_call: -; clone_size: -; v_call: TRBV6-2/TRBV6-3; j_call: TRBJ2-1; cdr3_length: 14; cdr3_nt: TGTGCCAGCAGTTACGTCTCCAGGGGCAATGAGCAGTTCTTC; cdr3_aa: CASSYVSRGNEQFF
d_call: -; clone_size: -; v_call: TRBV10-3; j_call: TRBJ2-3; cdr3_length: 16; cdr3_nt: TGTGCCATCAGTGAGTCCCTCACCCCGGGAACAGATACGCAGTATTTT; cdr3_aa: CAISESLTPGTDTQYF
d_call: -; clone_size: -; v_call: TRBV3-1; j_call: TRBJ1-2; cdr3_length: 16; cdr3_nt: TGTGCCAGCCAAGGGGCAGGGCGAGGGAGAACTATTGGCTACACCTTC; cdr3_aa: CASQGAGRGRTIGYTF
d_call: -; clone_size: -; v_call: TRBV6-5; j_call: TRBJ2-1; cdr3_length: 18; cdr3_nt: TGTGCCAGCAGTTACTCAGCCTTTATCTCTAGAGCCCACAATGAGCAGTTCTTC; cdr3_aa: CASSYSAFISRAHNEQFF
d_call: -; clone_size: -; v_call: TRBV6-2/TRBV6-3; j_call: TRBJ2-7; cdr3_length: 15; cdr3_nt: TGTGCCAGCAGTTACTCCAGTACGTTGTCCTACGAGCAGTACTTC; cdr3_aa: CASSYSSTLSYEQYF
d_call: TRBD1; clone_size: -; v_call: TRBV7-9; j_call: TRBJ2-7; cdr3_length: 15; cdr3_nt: TGTGCCAGCAGCTCCCCTACCGGGACAGGGAACGAGCAGTACTTC; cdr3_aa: CASSSPTGTGNEQYF
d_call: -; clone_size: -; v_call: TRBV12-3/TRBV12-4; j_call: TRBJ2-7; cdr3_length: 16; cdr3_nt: TGTGCCAGCAGTTCCGGGCCCACTATTGCAAGGGGCGAGCAGTACTTC; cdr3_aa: CASSSGPTIARGEQYF
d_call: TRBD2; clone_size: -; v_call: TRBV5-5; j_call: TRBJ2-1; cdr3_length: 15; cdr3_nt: TGTGCCAGCAGCTTGGCCCCGGGGGGGCTCTATGAGCAGTTCTTC; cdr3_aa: CASSLAPGGLYEQFF
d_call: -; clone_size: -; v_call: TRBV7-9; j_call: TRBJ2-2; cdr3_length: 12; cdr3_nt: TGTGCCAGCAGCCACTGGGACGAGGAGCTGTTTTTT; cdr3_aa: CASSHWDEELFF
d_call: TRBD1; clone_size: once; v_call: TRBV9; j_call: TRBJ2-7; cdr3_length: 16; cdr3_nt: TGTGCCAGCAGCGGCTACGGACAGGGGAGGTCCTACGAGCAGTACTTC; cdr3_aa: CASSGYGQGRSYEQYF
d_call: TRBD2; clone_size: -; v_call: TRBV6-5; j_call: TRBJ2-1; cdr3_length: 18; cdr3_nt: TGTGCCAGCAGTTACATGGGACTAGCGGGCGGGGGGATCAATGAGCAGTTCTTC; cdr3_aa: CASSYMGLAGGGINEQFF
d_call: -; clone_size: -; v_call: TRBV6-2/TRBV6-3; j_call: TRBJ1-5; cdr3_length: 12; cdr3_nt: TGTGCCAGCAGTTCTCTTGAGGGGACCCAGCATTTT; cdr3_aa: CASSSLEGTQHF
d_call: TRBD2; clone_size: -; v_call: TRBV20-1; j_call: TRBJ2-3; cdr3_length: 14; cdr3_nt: TGCAGTGCTAGAGGTATAGCGGGGGCGGATACGCAGTATTTT; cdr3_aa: CSARGIAGADTQYF
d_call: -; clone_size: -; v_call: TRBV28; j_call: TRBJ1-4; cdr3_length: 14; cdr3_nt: TGTGCCAGCAGTCTTGGGCAGGTTAATGAAAAACTGTTTTTT; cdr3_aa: CASSLGQVNEKLFF
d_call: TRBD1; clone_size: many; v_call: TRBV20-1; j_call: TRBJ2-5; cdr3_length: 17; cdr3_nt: TGCAGTGCTAGAGATCGGGCGGGAAGGACAGGGACCGAGACCCAGTACTTC; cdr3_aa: CSARDRAGRTGTETQYF
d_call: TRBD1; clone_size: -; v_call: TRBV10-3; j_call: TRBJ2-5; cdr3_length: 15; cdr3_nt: TGTGCCATCAGAGAGGACAGGGGTAGTAGGAAGACCCAGTACTTC; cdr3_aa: CAIREDRGSRKTQYF
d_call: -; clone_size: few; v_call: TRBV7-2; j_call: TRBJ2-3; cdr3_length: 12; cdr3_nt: TGTGCCAGCAGCTTATCGATGGCGACGCAGTATTTT; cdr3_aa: CASSLSMATQYF
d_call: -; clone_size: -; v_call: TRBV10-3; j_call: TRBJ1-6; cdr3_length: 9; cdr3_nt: TGTGCCACTGGGTTACCCCTCCACTTT; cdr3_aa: CATGLPLHF
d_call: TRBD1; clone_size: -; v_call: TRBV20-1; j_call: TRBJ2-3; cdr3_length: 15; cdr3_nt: TGCAGTGCTAGAAGGGACAGGGTTAGAACAGATACGCAGTATTTT; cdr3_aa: CSARRDRVRTDTQYF
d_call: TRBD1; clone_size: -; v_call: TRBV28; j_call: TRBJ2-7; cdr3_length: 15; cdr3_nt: TGTGCCAGCAGTTCCCTGGACAGGGCATCCTACGAGCAGTACTTC; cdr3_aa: CASSSLDRASYEQYF
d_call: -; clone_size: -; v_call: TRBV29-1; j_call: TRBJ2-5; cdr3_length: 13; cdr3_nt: TGCAGCGTTGATATTGCAAGCCGAGAGACCCAGTACTTC; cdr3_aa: CSVDIASRETQYF
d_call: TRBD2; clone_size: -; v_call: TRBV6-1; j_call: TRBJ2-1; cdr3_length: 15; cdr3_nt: TGTGCCAGCAGTGAGAGCGGGGCTGCCTACAATGAGCAGTTCTTC; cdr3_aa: CASSESGAAYNEQFF
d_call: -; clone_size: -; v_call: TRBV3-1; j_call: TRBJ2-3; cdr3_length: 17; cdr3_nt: TGTGCCAGCAGCCAATCGGTTATCGAGGGCTTCACAGATACGCAGTATTTT; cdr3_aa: CASSQSVIEGFTDTQYF
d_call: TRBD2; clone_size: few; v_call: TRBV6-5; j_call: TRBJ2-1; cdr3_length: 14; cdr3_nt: TGTGCCAGCAGAGATTATAGCGGGGCGGTTGAGCAGTTCTTC; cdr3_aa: CASRDYSGAVEQFF
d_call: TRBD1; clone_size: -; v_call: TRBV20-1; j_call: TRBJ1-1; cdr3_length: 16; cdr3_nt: TGCAGTGCTGACCGGGACAGGGGGACCATGAACACTGAAGCTTTCTTT; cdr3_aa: CSADRDRGTMNTEAFF
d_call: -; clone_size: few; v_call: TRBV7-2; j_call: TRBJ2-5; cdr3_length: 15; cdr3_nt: TGTGCCAGCAGCTTACGGAGGGACCCCAAGGGGACCCAGTACTTC; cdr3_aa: CASSLRRDPKGTQYF
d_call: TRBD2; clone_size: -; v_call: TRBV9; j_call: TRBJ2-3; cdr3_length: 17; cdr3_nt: TGTGCCAGCAGCGTCTCGCCGACCGGGACTAGCAGAAATACGCAGTATTTT; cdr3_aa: CASSVSPTGTSRNTQYF
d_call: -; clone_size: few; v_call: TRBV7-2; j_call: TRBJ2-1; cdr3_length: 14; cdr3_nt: TGTGCCAGCGGACTACAGGGAACCTACAATGAGCAGTTCTTC; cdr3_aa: CASGLQGTYNEQFF